These T cell receptor beta chains were read from a single sample in a study of T cell repertoires in cytomegalovirus infection. TCRdb reprocessed the reads via MiXCR and lists one record per CDR3 protein. The table has around 74,000 distinct CDR3 sequences, about 4% seen once. The source material was PBMCs. These receptor sequences come from a human donor in good health (CMV status not recorded). Some clones in this sample may be carry-over from other donors' samples. Each CDR3 is given with its conserved first and last residue. D genes are given only for firm matches. Clone size is given as how often the clone was seen (once, few, many) or a class if it is expanded.

>TRBD1|TRBV7-2|medium-sized|16|TRBJ1-3
TGTGCCAGCAGCTTAGTGCAGGGGGCGCGAGGAAACACCATATATTTT
CASSLVQGARGNTIYF
>TRBD1|TRBV15|many|16|TRBJ2-1
TGTGCCACCAGCAGTGAAGGACAGGGATACTACAATGAGCAGTTCTTC
CATSSEGQGYYNEQFF
>.|TRBV6-6|many|14|TRBJ1-2
TGTGCCAGCAACCCTCCGCGTGAAGGGTATGGCTACACCTTC
CASNPPREGYGYTF
>.|TRBV5-1|once|13|TRBJ1-1
TGCGCCAGCAGCCTGGGGGTGAACGCTGAAGCTTTCTTT
CASSLGVNAEAFF
>.|TRBV20-1|many|15|TRBJ2-4
TGCAGTGCTAGAGATCGGCGAAGTGTGGGGAACATTCAGTACTTC
CSARDRRSVGNIQYF
>.|TRBV6-2/TRBV6-3|many|15|TRBJ1-6
TGTGCCAGCAGTTACTCGGGACAAAGCAATTCACCCCTCCACTTT
CASSYSGQSNSPLHF
>.|TRBV6-6|many|14|TRBJ1-3
TGTGCCAGCAGTTGGGACAACTCTGGAAACACCATATATTTT
CASSWDNSGNTIYF
>TRBD1|TRBV12-3/TRBV12-4|many|14|TRBJ2-7
TGTGCCAGCAGAAGGACAGGGGCGTCCTACGAGCAGTACTTC
CASRRTGASYEQYF
>.|TRBV6-1|many|14|TRBJ2-7
TGTGCCAGCACCACGAACAGGATAGCCTACGAGCAGTACTTC
CASTTNRIAYEQYF
>.|TRBV12-3/TRBV12-4|many|15|TRBJ1-1
TGTGCCAGCAGTTTAACCCCGGGACAGAACACTGAAGCTTTCTTT
CASSLTPGQNTEAFF
>.|TRBV19|many|14|TRBJ1-1
TGTGCCAGTAGTATAGGGCAGGGCTTCACTGAAGCTTTCTTT
CASSIGQGFTEAFF
>TRBD1|TRBV10-3|many|18|TRBJ2-2
TGTGCCATCAGCCCTGGACAGGGGCCCGAGCGGGGCACCGGGGAGCTGTTTTTT
CAISPGQGPERGTGELFF
>.|TRBV7-2|many|14|TRBJ2-7
TGTGCCAGCAGCGACCGGACATCCGTCAACGAGCAGTACTTC
CASSDRTSVNEQYF
>TRBD1|TRBV7-2|many|16|TRBJ2-7
TGTGCCAGCAGCTCATCGGGACAGACCTACACAGGGGAGCAGTACTTC
CASSSSGQTYTGEQYF
>.|TRBV4-3|many|16|TRBJ2-6
TGCGCCAGCAGCCAAGATGGCAACTCTGGGGCCAACGTCCTGACTTTC
CASSQDGNSGANVLTF
>.|TRBV27|many|14|TRBJ1-2
TGTGCCAGCAGCCGACTGGGCAGGGCAGGTGGCTACACCTTC
CASSRLGRAGGYTF
>.|TRBV5-4|many|13|TRBJ2-1
TGTGCCAGCAGCTTGACGGGGATCAATGAGCAGTTCTTC
CASSLTGINEQFF
>.|TRBV20-1|many|11|TRBJ2-7
TGCAGTGCCCGCCTGGCCTACGAGCAGTACTTC
CSARLAYEQYF
>.|TRBV7-2|many|14|TRBJ1-6
TGTGCCAGCAGCTTAGGGGGGACCAATTCACCCCTCCACTTT
CASSLGGTNSPLHF
>.|TRBV7-2|many|14|TRBJ1-5
TGTGCCAGCAGCTTAGGACAGACATATCAGCCCCAGCATTTT
CASSLGQTYQPQHF
>.|TRBV19|many|13|TRBJ1-5
TGTGCCAGTACTAAGTATGGCAATCAGCCCCAGCATTTT
CASTKYGNQPQHF
>TRBD1|TRBV20-1|many|14|TRBJ2-5
TGCAGTGCCCGCCCGGGACAGGGGGGAGAGACCCAGTACTTC
CSARPGQGGETQYF
>TRBD2|TRBV27|many|16|TRBJ2-3
TGTGCCAGCAGTCCCAACTTAGCGGGGGTCACAGATACGCAGTATTTT
CASSPNLAGVTDTQYF
>.|TRBV7-9|many|14|TRBJ2-7
TGTGCCAGCAGCTCTTCCGGGATCTCCTACGAGCAGTACTTC
CASSSSGISYEQYF
>TRBD2|TRBV29-1|many|16|TRBJ2-1
TGCAGCGTTGTAGGCGGGACTACCAGCTCCTACAATGAGCAGTTCTTC
CSVVGGTTSSYNEQFF
>.|TRBV7-9|many|14|TRBJ2-7
TGTGCCAGCAGCTTCACGGACGCCTCCTACGAGCAGTACTTC
CASSFTDASYEQYF
>.|TRBV20-1|many|13|TRBJ1-2
TGCAGTGCCCCCCGGACGGATCACTATGGCTACACCTTC
CSAPRTDHYGYTF
>.|TRBV6-2/TRBV6-3|many|13|TRBJ1-2
TGTGCCAGCAACAACCCGGGGGGCTATGGCTACACCTTC
CASNNPGGYGYTF
>.|TRBV20-1|many|14|TRBJ2-3
TGCAGTGCTAGAGGTCCAGGCTCAGGGGATACGCAGTATTTT
CSARGPGSGDTQYF
>.|TRBV15|many|11|TRBJ2-5
TGTGCCACCAGCGGCTACGAGACCCAGTACTTC
CATSGYETQYF
>TRBD1|TRBV12-3/TRBV12-4|many|14|TRBJ1-2
TGTGCCAGCAGAAGGACAGGGGGCAACTATGGCTACACCTTC
CASRRTGGNYGYTF
>.|TRBV19|many|15|TRBJ2-3
TGTGCCAGTAGTACCGAACCCGATAGCACAGATACGCAGTATTTT
CASSTEPDSTDTQYF
>.|TRBV6-6|many|11|TRBJ2-3
TGTGCCAGCAGTTACCTCGTTACGCAGTATTTT
CASSYLVTQYF
>.|TRBV12-3/TRBV12-4|many|15|TRBJ2-1
TGTGCCAGCAGTTTACCGGGGCAAAAATACAATGAGCAGTTCTTC
CASSLPGQKYNEQFF
>TRBD2|TRBV20-1|many|13|TRBJ2-7
TGCAGTGCCCGAGCGGGGAGAGGCTACGAGCAGTACTTC
CSARAGRGYEQYF
>TRBD1|TRBV7-8|few|15|TRBJ1-1
TGTGCCAGCAGCAGGGGGCAGAGGGGGGGCACTGAAGCTTTCTTT
CASSRGQRGGTEAFF
>.|TRBV20-1|many|14|TRBJ2-7
TGCAGTGCGACGAACCGGGACTTCACCTACGAGCAGTACTTC
CSATNRDFTYEQYF
>TRBD2|TRBV28|many|21|TRBJ2-1
TGTGCCAGCAGTTTCAATAGTTGGACAGGACTAGCGGGGGAGCTAGGGGGTGAGCAGTTCTTC
CASSFNSWTGLAGELGGEQFF
>TRBD2|TRBV6-1|many|15|TRBJ2-4
TGTGCCAGCAGTCCGGGGGGGGATCTCGGGAACATTCAGTACTTC
CASSPGGDLGNIQYF
>.|TRBV20-1|many|14|TRBJ1-2
TGCAGTGCTAGCCCCACCGGAAGAGTCTATGGCTACACCTTC
CSASPTGRVYGYTF
>.|TRBV20-1|many|13|TRBJ1-2
TGCAGTGCTAGAGATCCGGGACCTCATGGCTACACCTTC
CSARDPGPHGYTF
>.|TRBV7-3|many|15|TRBJ1-1
TGTGCCAGCAGCTTAAATGGACCGACGAACACTGAAGCTTTCTTT
CASSLNGPTNTEAFF
>.|TRBV11-2|many|12|TRBJ2-5
TGTGCCAGCAGCTTAGCTTACGGGACCCAGTACTTC
CASSLAYGTQYF
>.|TRBV28|many|13|TRBJ2-5
TGTGCCAGCAGTTTCGGGACGAGGGAGACCCAGTACTTC
CASSFGTRETQYF
>.|TRBV12-3/TRBV12-4|many|12|TRBJ2-3
TGTGCCAGCAGTTTATGGCAGAATACGCAGTATTTT
CASSLWQNTQYF
>.|TRBV15|many|18|TRBJ1-5
TGTGCCACCAGCAGAGATCCGGACGGTCACAGCCTCAATCAGCCCCAGCATTTT
CATSRDPDGHSLNQPQHF
>.|TRBV20-1|many|13|TRBJ1-5
TGCAGTGCAATCGGGGGAGGCAATCAGCCCCAGCATTTT
CSAIGGGNQPQHF
>.|TRBV6-1|many|11|TRBJ2-7
TGTGCCAGCAGCTCGAGGAGCGAGCAGTACTTC
CASSSRSEQYF
>TRBD1|TRBV30|many|12|TRBJ1-2
TGTGCCTGGCAGACAGGGGGCTATGGCTACACCTTC
CAWQTGGYGYTF
>.|TRBV6-1|many|14|TRBJ1-1
TGTGCCAGCATCCCGGGACAAATGAACACTGAAGCTTTCTTT
CASIPGQMNTEAFF
>TRBD2|TRBV7-8|many|16|TRBJ2-1
TGTGCCAGCAGCTTAGCGTGGGGGGGATCCTACAATGAGCAGTTCTTC
CASSLAWGGSYNEQFF
>.|TRBV7-8|many|17|TRBJ1-6
TGTGCCAGCAGCTTAGCGACCAGGAGCTCCTATAATTCACCCCTCCACTTT
CASSLATRSSYNSPLHF